This T cell receptor (beta chain) was profiled in a study of blood T cells in healthy people across ages. The sample holds a few counts of this clonotype. Its antigen is as yet unknown. CDR1 is SGHTA and CDR2 is FQGNSA in the germline V gene. V lost 2 bases and J lost 4; bases outside the gene matches: 6. The CDR3 contains 15 residues. Extraction of total RNA produced a minimum of 5.5 micrograms from each sample. General study results and limits: Fewer expanded clones and more diversity marked long-lived versus aged donors.

The authors ran a second PCR of 7 to 11 cycles using a sample-barcoded 5' primer and a J-beta primer mix. Every single cDNA molecule received a tag from a template-switch adaptor with 12 random nucleotides. TCRdb called the 5' RACE reads again in MiXCR, with one record for every CDR3 protein. Of about 1.7 million distinct CDR3 sequences listed, roughly 27% are singletons. The receptor was isolated from a woman aged 30 to 39 in good health. This chain links TRBV7-2 with TRBJ2-3; 7 bases are a match to TRBD1. Input material: blood. CDR3 sequence (DNA): TGTGCCAGCAGCTTACCCCGACAGGGACCAGATACGCAGTATTTT. Its translation is CASSLPRQGPDTQYF.